Below are 28 T cell receptor beta chains sequenced from a single sample in a study of blood T cell repertoires in COVID-19. Here immunoSEQ multiplex PCR was the method, and the copy in TCRdb shows in-frame clones only, minus some. This table holds around 100,000 clones, about 92% found once. The sequenced material came from peripheral blood. Source of these receptors: a man in his forties or fifties with active COVID-19.

J is TRBJ1-5 and V is TRBV5-8, with TRBD1 matching over 8 bases. The V segment lost 4 bases and the J segment 0 bases; nucleotides outside the gene matches: 15. The CDR3 covers 19 residues. Germline loops: CDR1 SGHTS, CDR2 YDEGEE. CDR3 loop: CASSPARGGQGNSNQPQHF. DNA for the CDR3: TGTGCCAGCAGCCCTGCAAGGGGCGGACAGGGTAATAGCAATCAGCCCCAGCATTTT.

This sequence joins TRBV28 and TRBJ1-4; D possibly corresponds to TRBD1 (5 bases). This CDR3 is 14 amino acids long. Germline V gene lookup returns CDR1 MDHEN and CDR2 SYDVKM. V shed 3 bases and J shed 2 bases, with 7 bases lying between them. CDR3 bases: TGTGCCAGCAGTTTCCAGGGCACTAATGAAAAACTGTTTTTT. It translates to CASSFQGTNEKLFF.

The rearrangement links TRBV6-6 to TRBJ2-1, with 8 bases identical to TRBD2. Per the germline V gene, CDR1 is MNHNY and CDR2 is SVGAGI (reference sequence). The trim removed 6 bases at V and 7 bases at J, leaving 11 bases unmatched. This CDR3 spans 15 amino acids. CDR3 sequence: CASRRTSQNRNEQFF. The CDR3 nucleotides are TGTGCCAGCAGACGGACTAGCCAAAATAGAAATGAGCAGTTCTTC.

The V call is TRBV4-1, the J call TRBJ2-5; 9 bases are a match to TRBD2. From germline, CDR1 is MGHRA and CDR2 YSYEKL. Unmatched junction bases numbered 3, after V lost 0 bases and J lost 1 base. The CDR3 extends over 16 amino acids. CDR3 bases: TGCGCCAGCAGCCAAGAGAGCGGGAGGCCCCAAGAGACCCAGTACTTC. As protein: CASSQESGRPQETQYF.

The chain couples TRBV6-5 to TRBJ1-1; perhaps TRBD1 as D (5 bases). This CDR3 contains 13 residues. Trimming cost V 7 bases and J 5 bases, with 14 bases left between them. CDR1 MNHEY and CDR2 SVGAGI come from the germline V gene. This chain's CDR3 is CASTREFETEAFF. As DNA, the CDR3 is TGTGCCAGCACCAGGGAATTTGAAACTGAAGCTTTCTTT.

V and J are TRBV27 and TRBJ2-5, with a possible D match to TRBD1 (7 bases). Germline assignment: CDR1 MNHEY and CDR2 SMNVEV (reference sequence). Between the trimmed V and J ends, which lost 5 bases and 3 bases, there was a span of 16 bases. CDR3 length: 15 amino acids. This CDR3 is CASSGAGQRKETQYF. The CDR3 DNA sequence: TGTGCCAGCAGTGGGGCGGGACAGAGAAAAGAGACCCAGTACTTC.

The CDR3 DNA is TGTGCCAGCAGTGAACTTGACAGGGGATTTTCCTACGAGCAGTACTTC. As protein: CASSELDRGFSYEQYF. The rearrangement uses TRBV6-1 and TRBJ2-7; 8 positions match TRBD1. The V segment lost 2 bases and the J segment 1 base; nucleotides outside the gene matches: 7. Germline V gene sequence: CDR1 MNHNS, CDR2 SASEGT. The CDR3 totals 16 residues.

The rearrangement links TRBV18 to TRBJ2-7, with 9 bases that match TRBD1. Trimming cost V 1 base and J 3 bases; bases outside gene matches: 7. This CDR3 contains 16 residues. CDR1 and CDR2 (germline): KGHSH, LQKENI. This CDR3 is CASSPRTQGAHYEQYF. CDR3 nucleotides: TGTGCCAGCTCACCACGAACACAGGGGGCGCACTACGAGCAGTACTTC.

The gene calls are TRBV6-5 and TRBJ2-7; D is perhaps TRBD1 (6 bases). This CDR3 comprises 16 residues. The V and J ends lost 0 bases and 7 bases respectively, with 19 bases between them. Germline-derived CDR1 and CDR2 are MNHEY and SVGAGI. CDR3 in DNA: TGTGCCAGCAGTTACTCGACGCCAGGGGAAGGCTTTGAGCAGTACTTC. Translation gives CASSYSTPGEGFEQYF.

The rearrangement uses TRBV29-1 and TRBJ2-7; 8 bases agree with TRBD2. Trimming at V came to 7 bases and at J to 7 bases, leaving 24 bases not matched to a gene. CDR3 length: 17 amino acids. Germline CDR1 reads SQVTM; CDR2 reads ANQGSEA. The CDR3 spells CSAHLLSPGTRIREQYF. Written as DNA, the CDR3 is TGCAGCGCCCATCTACTCTCCCCCGGGACTAGGATAAGGGAGCAGTACTTC.

The chain joins TRBV7-9 to TRBJ1-2; 8 nucleotides match TRBD1. Looked up from germline, CDR1 is SEHNR and CDR2 is FQNEAQ (reference sequence). V lost 4 bases to trimming and J lost 5 bases; unmatched junction nucleotides: 6. The CDR3 consists of 14 residues. This CDR3 reads CASSSQGALYGYTF. In nucleotides, the CDR3 is TGTGCCAGCAGCTCCCAGGGGGCGCTTTATGGCTACACCTTC.

The rearrangement links TRBV18 to TRBJ2-1; D perhaps matches TRBD2 (6 bases). The CDR3 has 16 amino acids. Looked up from germline, CDR1 is KGHSH and CDR2 is LQKENI. The germline V and J ends were trimmed by 3 bases and 0 bases, with 12 bases remaining between them. The CDR3 DNA is TGTGCCAGCTCACCGACTAGGACCCGCTCCTACAATGAGCAGTTCTTC. It is translated as CASSPTRTRSYNEQFF.

The rearrangement joins TRBV9 to TRBJ2-7; tentatively, D is TRBD2 (5 bases). The CDR3 contains 15 residues. V was shortened by 2 bases and J by 4 bases, with 16 bases between the two germline ends. The germline V gene encodes CDR1 SGDLS and CDR2 YYNGEE. The CDR3 reads CASSVSFEGQYEQYF. CDR3 DNA sequence: TGTGCCAGCAGCGTCTCCTTCGAGGGCCAGTACGAGCAGTACTTC.

This chain links TRBV19 with TRBJ1-4; 9 bases fit TRBD1. The CDR3 is 14 residues long. The J segment lost 8 bases and the V segment lost 7 bases, leaving 8 bases of the junction unmatched. Per germline, CDR1 LNHDA and CDR2 SQIVND (reference sequence). The CDR3 here is CASTQGQGVEKLFF. The CDR3 nucleotides are TGTGCCAGTACGCAGGGACAGGGAGTAGAAAAACTGTTTTTT. The full variable domain, completed using reference TRBV19 and TRBJ1-4, is DGGITQSPKYLFRKEGQNVTLSCEQNLNHDAMYWYRQDPGQGLRLIYYSQIVNDFQKGDIAEGYSVSREKKESFPLTVTSAQKNPTAFYLCASTQGQGVEKLFFGSGTQLSVL.

CDR3 coding DNA: TGTGCCAGCAGTTATGGACTAGCGGGAGAGGAGACCCAGTACTTC. It is translated as CASSYGLAGEETQYF. V and J are TRBV5-6 and TRBJ2-5, with TRBD2 matching over 13 bases. The germline CDR1 and CDR2 sequences are SGHDT and YYEEEE. The CDR3 loop spans 15 amino acids. V trimming: 5 bases; J trimming: 5 bases; junction bases outside the gene matches: 6.

The chain uses TRBV7-2 and TRBJ1-6; D gene uncertain. Trimming stripped 5 bases from V and 8 bases from J, with 13 bases between. CDR1 and CDR2 from the germline V gene are SGHTA and FQGNSA. This CDR3 spans 14 amino acids. This chain's CDR3 is CASSRSPGDSPLHF. In nucleotides, the CDR3 is TGTGCCAGCAGCCGGTCCCCAGGTGATTCACCCCTCCACTTT.

This chain links TRBV5-5 with TRBJ2-1, with 9 bases identical to TRBD2. The germline gives CDR1 SGHKS, CDR2 YYEKEE (reference sequence). This CDR3 has 16 amino acids. Trimming cost V 5 bases and J 7 bases; bases outside gene matches: 13. The CDR3, as DNA: TGTGCCAGCAGACCCGTTAGTAGCGGGAGTACTAATGAGCAGTTCTTC. As protein: CASRPVSSGSTNEQFF.

V and J are TRBV28 and TRBJ2-1, with 10 bases that match TRBD2. The length of the CDR3 is 18 residues. The germline V gene has CDR1 MDHEN and CDR2 SYDVKM. Trimming removed 4 bases from V and 0 bases from J; junction bases left unmatched: 9. The CDR3 nucleotides read TGTGCCAGCAGTTCGAGCGGGAGGGCCGCAACCTCCTACAATGAGCAGTTCTTC. Protein sequence: CASSSSGRAATSYNEQFF.

J is TRBJ2-7 and V is TRBV27, with no clear D. Deletions cut 2 bases from V and 1 base from J, with 6 bases between. Germline V CDR1 and CDR2: MNHEY, SMNVEV (reference sequence). The CDR3 spans 13 residues. CDR3 bases: TGTGCCAGCAGTTTAAAGGAGTCCTACGAGCAGTACTTC. Protein sequence: CASSLKESYEQYF.

This CDR3 reads CASSEVSSGRGLAQYF. Here the CDR3 DNA reads TGTGCCAGCAGTGAAGTTTCTAGCGGGAGGGGGTTGGCCCAGTACTTC. This chain uses TRBV6-1 with TRBJ2-5, with 12 bases matching TRBD2. The CDR3 is 16 residues long. V lost 1 base to trimming and J lost 9 bases; unmatched junction nucleotides: 9. The germline CDR1 and CDR2 sequences are MNHNS and SASEGT.

The chain has TRBV7-9 and TRBJ2-7; TRBD1 matches 8 bases. V trimming: 5 bases; J trimming: 5 bases; junction bases outside the gene matches: 8. The CDR3 loop spans 14 amino acids. Germline V gives CDR1 SEHNR, CDR2 FQNEAQ (reference sequence). The DNA for the CDR3 is TGTGCCAGCAGCCTAACTGGACAGGGTGACGAGCAGTACTTC. This sequence encodes CASSLTGQGDEQYF.

In this sample, this clone turned up once. The V gene is TRBV28, the J gene TRBJ2-7; 9 bases are shared with TRBD2. J was trimmed by 5 bases and V by 3 bases; bases with no gene match: 11. The CDR3 extends over 16 amino acids. Germline lookup yields CDR1 MDHEN and CDR2 SYDVKM. The CDR3 nucleotides read TGTGCCAGCAGTTTGGTGGCTAGCGGGATGAGAAACGAGCAGTACTTC. Its translation is CASSLVASGMRNEQYF.

This clone was counted once. The CDR3 region is CSVVRGQGYGYTF. The CDR3 nucleotides are TGCAGCGTTGTTAGGGGGCAGGGCTATGGCTACACCTTC. The chain is built from TRBV29-1 and TRBJ1-2; 7 bases are a match to TRBD1. Germline V gene data show CDR1 as SQVTM and CDR2 as ANQGSEA. The CDR3 consists of 13 residues. Trimming removed 4 bases from V and 4 bases from J; junction bases left unmatched: 6.

The chain links TRBV27 to TRBJ2-2; 11 bases are a match to TRBD2. Germline CDR1 MNHEY, CDR2 SMNVEV (reference sequence). There are 16 residues in the CDR3. The V gene end was trimmed by 4 bases and the J gene end by 7 bases; junction bases not matched to a gene: 8. This chain's CDR3 is CASSSGAGLAGGELFF. For the CDR3, the DNA is TGTGCCAGCAGTTCAGGGGCCGGACTAGCGGGCGGGGAGCTGTTTTTT.

The V gene is TRBV7-9, the J gene TRBJ2-5; TRBD2 matches at 10 bases. The CDR3 length is 15 residues. The germline CDR1 and CDR2 sequences are SEHNR and FQNEAQ (reference sequence). J gave up 5 bases and V 1 base, and 4 bases lay outside the gene matches. The CDR3 DNA reads as TGTGCCAGCAGCTTAGGAGCGGGAGGGAAGGAGACCCAGTACTTC. Amino acids: CASSLGAGGKETQYF.

V gene TRBV27 combines with J gene TRBJ2-7; 9 bases fit TRBD2. Germline CDR1 reads MNHEY; CDR2 reads SMNVEV (reference sequence). J gave up 1 base and V 6 bases, and 10 bases lay outside the gene matches. The CDR3 has 16 residues. The CDR3 region is CASRYVTSGPSYEQYF. The CDR3 region has the DNA TGTGCCAGCAGATATGTGACTAGCGGACCGTCCTACGAGCAGTACTTC.

The V call is TRBV6-6, the J call TRBJ1-2; 8 bases agree with TRBD1. J was trimmed by 6 bases and V by 4 bases; bases with no gene match: 7. Germline loops: CDR1 MNHNY, CDR2 SVGAGI (reference sequence). CDR3 length: 14 residues. In DNA form, the CDR3 reads TGTGCCAGCAGTTCAGGAGGGACAGGTCATGGCTACACCTTC. Translating gives CASSSGGTGHGYTF.

The sample holds one count of this clone. The CDR3 sequence: CASTKQGASTEAFF. As DNA, the CDR3 is TGTGCCAGCACTAAACAGGGGGCTAGCACTGAAGCTTTCTTT. The chain couples TRBV7-2 to TRBJ1-1, with TRBD1 identical over 9 bases. The V gene end was trimmed by 7 bases and the J gene end by 4 bases; junction bases not matched to a gene: 7. The CDR3 sequence is 14 residues long. CDR1 SGHTA and CDR2 FQGNSA come from the germline V gene.